The 22 T cell receptor beta chains below all came from one sample that was sequenced in a study of shared clonotypes between healthy human individuals. The repertoire was sequenced with immunoSEQ multiplex PCR; TCRdb's copy has only in-frame clones and lacks some. In the table there are 2,500,000 or so clones, about 90% of which are singletons. The sequenced sample consisted of naive CD4+ T cells from PBMCs. The subset: CD45RA+ positively selected. The receptors shown here come from a man aged 18 to 29 in good health. Some clones in this sample may be carry-over from other donors' samples.

This clone was detected only once. The chain employs TRBV27 and TRBJ1-2, with D tentatively TRBD1 (6 bases). The CDR3 totals 13 residues. Per the germline V gene, CDR1 is MNHEY and CDR2 is SMNVEV (reference sequence). Trimming cost V 6 bases and J 8 bases, with 16 bases left between them. DNA of the CDR3: TGTGCCAGCAGCCCGAGGGGGGTTATGGGCTACACCTTC. Amino acids: CASSPRGVMGYTF.

This clone has only one observation. The chain links TRBV2 to TRBJ2-2, with D tentatively TRBD2 (5 bases). The length of the CDR3 is 14 residues. CDR1 SNHLY and CDR2 FYNNEI come from the germline V gene. V lost 5 bases and J 8 bases, leaving 15 bases between the germline ends. The CDR3 nucleotides are TGTGCCAGCAGTTATACCTTGGGAGTAGGGGAGCTGTTTTTT. Its translation is CASSYTLGVGELFF.

This clone came up once. The chain recombines TRBV28 with TRBJ2-7; 9 bases map to TRBD2. The V gene's germline CDR1 is MDHEN and CDR2 SYDVKM. V was clipped by 7 bases and J by 3 bases; unmatched bases: 10. The CDR3 is 15 residues long. The CDR3: CASTSGEGSGYEQYF. CDR3 nucleotide sequence: TGTGCCAGCACTAGCGGGGAGGGGTCGGGCTACGAGCAGTACTTC.

V usage is TRBV2 and J usage is TRBJ2-2, with 10 bases that match TRBD2. The CDR3 runs 13 residues. Germline CDR1 SNHLY, CDR2 FYNNEI. V was clipped by 9 bases and J by 8 bases; unmatched bases: 6. CDR3 sequence reads: CASRTSGLGELFF. As DNA, the CDR3 is TGTGCCAGTCGGACTAGCGGTTTGGGGGAGCTGTTTTTT.

The table lists this clone with a few counts. Additional DNA sequences in this sample encode the identical CDR3. The CDR3 coding sequence is TGTGCCAGCAGCGTAACCAAGAACACTGAAGCTTTCTTT. It encodes CASSVTKNTEAFF. The chain recombines TRBV9 with TRBJ1-1; D is uncertain. The CDR3 sequence is 13 residues long. The V and J ends lost 1 base and 1 base respectively, with 5 bases between them. Germline values: CDR1 SGDLS, CDR2 YYNGEE.

This clone occurred a few times. The chain joins TRBV28 to TRBJ2-7, with 7 positions matching TRBD1. Trimming at V came to 8 bases and at J to 6 bases, leaving 13 bases not matched to a gene. The length of the CDR3 is 14 residues. In germline, CDR1 is MDHEN, CDR2 SYDVKM. The CDR3 DNA is TGTGCCAGCCTACGAACAGGGGACGTCTCCGAGCAGTACTTC. Amino acid sequence: CASLRTGDVSEQYF. Using reference TRBV28 and TRBJ2-7 for the parts outside the CDR3, the full variable domain is DVKVTQSSRYLVKRTGEKVFLECVQDMDHENMFWYRQDPGLGLRLIYFSYDVKMKEKGDIPEGYSVSREKKERFSLILESASTNQTSMYLCASLRTGDVSEQYFGPGTRLTVT.

V usage is TRBV4-3 and J usage is TRBJ2-3; the match to TRBD1 covers 8 bases. J lost 1 base, V lost 0 bases, and 3 bases had no gene match. The CDR3 has 16 residues. Germline assignment: CDR1 LGHNA and CDR2 YSLEER. The CDR3 DNA follows: TGCGCCAGCAGCCAAGATGCAGGGGGCGGCACAGATACGCAGTATTTT. It translates to CASSQDAGGGTDTQYF.

The rearrangement joins TRBV18 to TRBJ2-4; D might be TRBD2 (6 bases). V gave up 3 bases and J gave up 9 bases, with 24 bases separating them. The CDR3 sequence is 17 residues long. Germline assignment: CDR1 KGHSH and CDR2 LQKENI. The CDR3, as DNA: TGTGCCAGCTCACCCCGCCCCCCGGGAGAGATTCCGGGCATTCAGTACTTC. Translation: CASSPRPPGEIPGIQYF.

The chain carries TRBV30 and TRBJ1-6; no definite D call. The CDR3 contains 15 residues. V shed 0 bases and J shed 7 bases, with 13 bases lying between them. In germline, CDR1 is GTSNPN, CDR2 SVGIG (reference sequence). The CDR3 DNA sequence: TGTGCCTGGAGTGTACAAATATTTCGAAATTCACCCCTCCACTTT. As protein: CAWSVQIFRNSPLHF.

As for this clone: This specimen includes other DNA sequences encoding the same CDR3. The chain has TRBV19 and TRBJ2-7; 12 nucleotides match TRBD2. V shed 3 bases and J 3 bases; nucleotides not matched to a gene: 3. Germline CDR1 LNHDA, CDR2 SQIVND (reference sequence). The CDR3 runs 15 residues. CDR3 coding DNA: TGTGCCAGTAGTATTGGACTAGCGGGACGCTACGAGCAGTACTTC. Its translation is CASSIGLAGRYEQYF.

The rearrangement uses TRBV5-1 and TRBJ2-7; no definite D call. The CDR3 is 16 residues long. Germline V CDR1 and CDR2: SGHRS, YFSETQ. Deletions cut 0 bases from V and 2 bases from J, with 15 bases between. CDR3 loop: CASSLAGGANAYEQYF. The CDR3 nucleotides read TGCGCCAGCAGCTTGGCCGGCGGCGCCAATGCCTACGAGCAGTACTTC.

The rearrangement links TRBV5-4 to TRBJ2-3; 12 nucleotides line up with TRBD2. In germline, CDR1 is SGHNT, CDR2 YYREEE (reference sequence). The J segment lost 5 bases and the V segment lost 3 bases, leaving 1 base of the junction unmatched. This CDR3 spans 14 amino acids. The CDR3 nucleotides are TGTGCCAGCAGCTGGACTAGCGGGAAAGATACGCAGTATTTT. This encodes CASSWTSGKDTQYF.

The J gene is TRBJ2-1, the V gene TRBV7-3; 15 positions match TRBD2. The CDR3 consists of 16 residues. Germline CDR1 reads SGHTA; CDR2 reads FQGTGA. With V trimmed by 5 bases and J by 7 bases, 6 bases remained unmatched. Here the CDR3 DNA reads TGTGCCAGCAGCCCCCAAGGACTAGCGGGAGGGAATGAGCAGTTCTTC. It codes for CASSPQGLAGGNEQFF.

This clone was recorded only once. The CDR3 nucleotides are TGTGCCAGCAGTTTAAAATACAGGGTGAACACCGGGGAGCTGTTTTTT. This codes for CASSLKYRVNTGELFF. The V and J genes are TRBV27 and TRBJ2-2; TRBD1 might be the D (6 bases). Germline V CDR1 and CDR2: MNHEY, SMNVEV (reference sequence). V was clipped by 2 bases and J by 1 base, with 11 bases between them. CDR3 length equals 16 residues.

The chain recombines TRBV6-5 with TRBJ1-6; D call uncertain. Germline-derived CDR1 and CDR2 are MNHEY and SVGAGI. CDR3 size: 13 residues. V lost 6 bases, J lost 8 bases, and 11 bases lay in between. The CDR3 bases are TGTGCCAGCAGAGACGGAAGATATTCACCCCTCCACTTT. It specifies CASRDGRYSPLHF.

This clone appeared once. Other DNA sequences in the sample encode the same CDR3. V and J are TRBV5-6 and TRBJ1-5; D gene ambiguous. CDR1 is SGHDT and CDR2 is YYEEEE in the germline V gene. The length of the CDR3 is 15 residues. V lost 2 bases and J 0 bases, leaving 9 bases between the germline ends. CDR3 protein: CASSLRGYSNQPQHF. In DNA, the CDR3 is TGTGCCAGCAGCTTACGAGGGTATAGCAATCAGCCCCAGCATTTT.

The sample holds one count of this clone. V and J are TRBV28 and TRBJ1-5, with unresolved D. The CDR3 is made up of 12 amino acids. CDR1 is MDHEN and CDR2 is SYDVKM in the germline V gene. V was trimmed by 4 bases and J by 7 bases, leaving 8 bases between them. Here the CDR3 reads CASSYARQPQHF. CDR3 DNA: TGTGCCAGCAGTTATGCGAGGCAGCCCCAGCATTTT. Complete variable domain (other parts from reference TRBV28 and TRBJ1-5): DVKVTQSSRYLVKRTGEKVFLECVQDMDHENMFWYRQDPGLGLRLIYFSYDVKMKEKGDIPEGYSVSREKKERFSLILESASTNQTSMYLCASSYARQPQHFGDGTRLSIL.

The chain joins TRBV7-9 to TRBJ2-3, with 7 bases fitting TRBD2. V gave up 4 bases and J gave up 0 bases; unmatched junction bases: 13. Per the germline V gene, CDR1 is SEHNR and CDR2 is FQNEAQ (reference sequence). The CDR3 extends over 18 amino acids. CDR3 in amino acids: CASSSLFLAAHSTDTQYF. In nucleotides, the CDR3 is TGTGCCAGCAGCTCGCTCTTCCTAGCGGCCCATAGCACAGATACGCAGTATTTT. Complete variable domain (other parts from reference TRBV7-9 and TRBJ2-3): DTGVSQNPRHKITKRGQNVTFRCDPISEHNRLYWYRQTLGQGPEFLTYFQNEAQLEKSRLLSDRFSAERPKGSFSTLEIQRTEQGDSAMYLCASSSLFLAAHSTDTQYFGPGTRLTVL.

This rearrangement joins TRBV7-7 to TRBJ2-6; D not resolved. Germline loops: CDR1 SSHAT, CDR2 FNYEAQ (reference sequence). V was pared by 2 bases and J by 6 bases, with 8 bases between. CDR3 length: 14 amino acids. The CDR3 is CASSLISPANVLTF. The CDR3 coding sequence is TGTGCCAGCAGCTTAATCTCTCCGGCCAACGTCCTGACTTTC.

V is TRBV6-5 and J is TRBJ2-1; 12 nucleotides line up with TRBD2. The CDR3 totals 16 residues. Germline-derived CDR1 and CDR2 are MNHEY and SVGAGI. Trimming cost V 1 base and J 9 bases; bases outside gene matches: 7. CDR3 protein: CASSYFLAGGPGEQFF. The CDR3 DNA follows: TGTGCCAGCAGTTACTTTCTAGCGGGAGGGCCTGGTGAGCAGTTCTTC.

This clone occurred once. The chain couples TRBV19 to TRBJ2-7; TRBD2 agrees at 9 bases. The V gene's germline CDR1 is LNHDA and CDR2 SQIVND (reference sequence). The CDR3 runs to 14 residues. The ends lost 2 bases at V and 5 bases at J; junction bases unmatched: 4. CDR3 coding DNA: TGTGCCAGTAGTATACTAGCGGGAAACCACGAGCAGTACTTC. It specifies CASSILAGNHEQYF.

The chain combines TRBV5-6 with TRBJ2-7, with D hard to call. The DNA matches TRBJ2-5 better at its end, which makes the J call doubtful. The CDR3 contains 16 residues. The germline V gene has CDR1 SGHDT and CDR2 YYEEEE. CDR3 nucleotides: TGTGCCAGCAGCTTTCAAGCGACAAGGTACCAAGAGACCCAGTACTTC. Translated: CASSFQATRYQETQYF.